These T cell receptor beta chains were read from a single sample in a study of cytomegalovirus exposure and HLA in healthy donors. The table came from immunoSEQ multiplex PCR; TCRdb's copy has only in-frame clones and leaves some out. This sample has over 100,000 clones, with 77% found just once. Sample: PBMCs. These receptors were obtained from a male donor in good health and CMV-seropositive. CDR3s include the opening cysteine and the closing phenylalanine or tryptophan. D genes are given only for firm matches. Expanded clones are given a class, and other clones once, few, many or no size at all.

D gene	clone size	CDR3 length	V gene	J gene	CDR3 DNA	CDR3 protein
-	few	14	TRBV7-8	TRBJ1-1	TGTGCCAGCAGTCGCACGGGGGTTAACACTGAAGCTTTCTTT	CASSRTGVNTEAFF
TRBD2	few	18	TRBV7-6	TRBJ2-2	TGTGCCAGCAGCTTAGTTACTAGCGGGGCTCAAAACACCGGGGAGCTGTTTTTT	CASSLVTSGAQNTGELFF
TRBD2	-	14	TRBV28	TRBJ2-7	TGTGCCAGCAGTTTTGTGGGGGAGGGGTACGAGCAGTACTTC	CASSFVGEGYEQYF
-	once	18	TRBV5-6	TRBJ1-2	TGTGCCAGCAGCTTAATCCACACCTTTGACAGAACTAACTATGGCTACACCTTC	CASSLIHTFDRTNYGYTF
-	few	15	TRBV15	TRBJ2-7	TGTGCCACCAGCAGAGAGGGGCTAGTCTCCTACGAGCAGTACTTC	CATSREGLVSYEQYF
-	-	15	TRBV5-1	TRBJ1-4	TGCGCCAGCAGCCCTGGACAGCGTTCTAATGAAAAACTGTTTTTT	CASSPGQRSNEKLFF
-	-	13	TRBV30	TRBJ1-2	TGTGCCTGGACCGGGGGTGGGAACTATGGCTACACCTTC	CAWTGGGNYGYTF
TRBD1	-	13	TRBV27	TRBJ2-7	TGTGCCAGCAGTTTACTGACAGGGTACGAGCAGTACTTC	CASSLLTGYEQYF
TRBD1	-	14	TRBV2	TRBJ1-6	TGTGCCAGCTTGCTCGAGGGACAGGGCCGACAATTCCACTTT	CASLLEGQGRQFHF
TRBD1	-	13	TRBV29-1	TRBJ2-3	TGCAGCGTGGGACAGGGTTTAACAGATACGCAGTATTTT	CSVGQGLTDTQYF
-	-	16	TRBV5-1	TRBJ2-2	TGCGCCAGCACCTGGGACTCTCGAGACAACACCGGGGAGCTGTTTTTT	CASTWDSRDNTGELFF
-	few	16	TRBV7-9	TRBJ2-1	TGTGCCAGCAGCCAGTCCGGGACTCCGCCCTACAATGAGCAGTTCTTC	CASSQSGTPPYNEQFF
-	few	17	TRBV4-1	TRBJ1-3	TGCGCCAGCAGCCAAAACCGACAGCTGAGCTCTGGAAACACCATATATTTT	CASSQNRQLSSGNTIYF
TRBD1	-	17	TRBV5-1	TRBJ1-5	TGCGCCAGCAGCTTGGGGACAGGCGTCGATAGCAATCAGCCCCAGCATTTT	CASSLGTGVDSNQPQHF
TRBD2	-	15	TRBV4-2	TRBJ2-7	TGTGCCAGCAGCCAAGAGGCTAGCGGGCTCTACGAGCAGTACTTC	CASSQEASGLYEQYF
-	-	14	TRBV5-1	TRBJ1-1	TGCGCCAGCAGCTTGGACAGGGTAAACACTGAAGCTTTCTTT	CASSLDRVNTEAFF
-	-	15	TRBV2	TRBJ2-5	TGTGCCAGCAGCGGAGCCGGTACGGGGCAAGAGACCCAGTACTTC	CASSGAGTGQETQYF
-	-	12	TRBV27	TRBJ1-1	TGTGCCAGCAGTTTATACGGGGGGGGAGCTTTCTTT	CASSLYGGGAFF
TRBD1	-	16	TRBV28	TRBJ2-3	TGTGCCAGCAGTTTCCTACCGGGACAGAGCACAGATACGCAGTATTTT	CASSFLPGQSTDTQYF
TRBD2	-	18	TRBV28	TRBJ2-7	TGTGCCAGCAGTTTAAAGGCCTTAGCGGGAGCCCCGGGGTACGAGCAGTACTTC	CASSLKALAGAPGYEQYF
-	-	16	TRBV9	TRBJ2-3	TGTGCCAGCAGCGTAGGTGCGGGAACTAGCACAGATACGCAGTATTTT	CASSVGAGTSTDTQYF
-	-	14	TRBV6-5	TRBJ2-5	TGTGCCAGCAGTACGACAAGTATCCAAGAGACCCAGTACTTC	CASSTTSIQETQYF
-	-	13	TRBV6-5	TRBJ1-2	TGTGCCAGCAGTCCAGGGCTTGACTATGGCTACACCTTC	CASSPGLDYGYTF
TRBD2	-	15	TRBV19	TRBJ2-2	TGTGCCAGTAGTATTTTGGGGGGGTACACCGGGGAGCTGTTTTTT	CASSILGGYTGELFF
TRBD1	-	17	TRBV7-2	TRBJ1-1	TGTGCCAGCAGCCCCTATTGGGGAACAGGGGCAGGTCCGAAAGCTTTCTTT	CASSPYWGTGAGPKAFF
TRBD2	-	14	TRBV11-1	TRBJ2-5	TGTGCCAGCAGCCACGGGACTATGGGAGAGACCCAGTACTTC	CASSHGTMGETQYF
TRBD2	-	16	TRBV5-4	TRBJ2-7	TGTGCCAGCAGCTTGGCGGGCTTAGCGGGAGCGGACGAGCAGTACTTC	CASSLAGLAGADEQYF
TRBD2	-	14	TRBV15	TRBJ2-1	TGTGCCACCAGCAGACTAGCGGCCCCCAATGAGCAGTTCTTC	CATSRLAAPNEQFF
TRBD2	-	20	TRBV28	TRBJ2-7	TGTGCCAGCAGTTTGGGGGAACCCCTACTAGCGGGAGAACAGGCCTACGAGCAGTACTTC	CASSLGEPLLAGEQAYEQYF
TRBD2	few	13	TRBV28	TRBJ2-7	TGTGCCAGCAGCGGGGGGGGCACCTACGAGCAGTACTTC	CASSGGGTYEQYF
-	-	12	TRBV2	TRBJ2-7	TGTGCCAGCAGCCCGACAGCCTACGAGCAGTACTTC	CASSPTAYEQYF
-	-	17	TRBV19	TRBJ2-2	TGTGCCAGTAGGAAACCCTTGGGACAAACTAACACCGGGGAGCTGTTTTTT	CASRKPLGQTNTGELFF
-	-	15	TRBV6-1	TRBJ1-1	TGTGCCAGCAGTGAGCTGTCCGGGATAAACACTGAAGCTTTCTTT	CASSELSGINTEAFF
TRBD1	once	18	TRBV9	TRBJ1-1	TGTGCCAGCCCAGGGGGCCCGCGACTGCCGCTTAAGAACACTGAAGCTTTCTTT	CASPGGPRLPLKNTEAFF
-	-	16	TRBV5-1	TRBJ2-1	TGCGCCAGCAGCTTGGGCGTGACAGTTCTCTACGGTGAGCAGTTCTTC	CASSLGVTVLYGEQFF
TRBD1	few	16	TRBV2	TRBJ1-4	TGTGCCAGCAGTGTCACAGGGGTGACAACTAATGAAAAACTGTTTTTT	CASSVTGVTTNEKLFF
-	-	17	TRBV6-4	TRBJ2-3	TGTGCCAGCAGTGAAGGGCGAGAACAGGGTCACACAGATACGCAGTATTTT	CASSEGREQGHTDTQYF
-	few	11	TRBV11-2	TRBJ2-7	TGTGCCAGCAGCTTAGAAGGACAGTCTTTCTTC	CASSLEGQSFF
TRBD2	-	15	TRBV6-4	TRBJ2-1	TGTGCCAGCAGTGACTCGAATAGCGGGCCCAATGAGCAGTTCTTC	CASSDSNSGPNEQFF
-	-	14	TRBV6-5	TRBJ1-6	TGTGCCAGCAGTTTCCGGGGGACGAATTCACCCCTCCACTTT	CASSFRGTNSPLHF
-	-	16	TRBV9	TRBJ1-2	TGTGCCAGCAGCGTAGATCTAGGCAATCGAAACTATGGCTACACCTTC	CASSVDLGNRNYGYTF
TRBD1	-	17	TRBV6-4	TRBJ2-2	TGTGCCAGCAGTGAAGGGGACAGGGATTCGCACACCGGGGAGCTGTTTTTT	CASSEGDRDSHTGELFF
TRBD1	few	15	TRBV7-9	TRBJ1-2	TGTTCCAGCAGCTCCACGGCGACAGGGGAGTACGGCTACACCTTC	CSSSSTATGEYGYTF
-	-	17	TRBV18	TRBJ1-3	TGTGCCAGCTCACCACCAAGGGACTCCAGCTCTGGAAACACCATATATTTT	CASSPPRDSSSGNTIYF
-	once	16	TRBV5-1	TRBJ2-7	TGCGCCAGCAGCTTGGTCGGAACAGGGATCCCCTACGAGCAGTACTTC	CASSLVGTGIPYEQYF
TRBD2	-	19	TRBV4-1	TRBJ2-5	TGCGCCAGCAGCCGAATCCGGGGACTAGCGGGAGTAGGGCGAGAGACCCAGTACTTC	CASSRIRGLAGVGRETQYF